This record looks at one T cell receptor (beta chain) sequence and its context. Its antigen is not identified. This sample was included in a study of cytomegalovirus exposure and HLA in healthy donors. Points from the study as a whole: In an earlier analysis, about 87% or about 30%: the productive usage of most TCR beta V segments.

V was cut by 4 bases and J by 3 bases, with 26 bases left in between. The CDR3 contains 18 residues. Germline V CDR1 and CDR2: SGHTS, YDEGEE. The study ran its PCR with 60 Vbeta and 13 Jbeta primers. The protocol was immunoSEQ multiplex PCR, while the TCRdb copy is restricted to in-frame clones and leaves out a portion. In the table there are 110,000 or so clones, about 76% of which are singletons. The sample consisted of PBMCs. The chain uses TRBV5-8 and TRBJ2-7, with a weak D call TRBD1 (8 bases). This receptor was obtained from a woman between 40 and 55 years old in good health and CMV-seronegative. CDR3 in amino acids: CASSTEAGQALGVYEQYF. The CDR3 DNA sequence: TGTGCCAGCAGCACCGAAGCGGGACAGGCCCTCGGGGTCTACGAGCAGTACTTC.